Shown below are 5 T cell receptor beta chains from a single sample sequenced in a study of somatic mutations in cytotoxic T cells in rheumatoid arthritis. Generated by immunoSEQ multiplex PCR, the TCRdb table keeps only in-frame clones and is missing some. Altogether 13,000 or so clones are present, over 65% being singletons, with the ten largest covering around 30%. Sequencing input: CD8+ T cells sorted from blood. These receptors were taken from an adult with rheumatoid arthritis.

This chain joins TRBV6-4 and TRBJ2-3; D is possibly TRBD1 (6 bases). Germline CDR1 MRHNA, CDR2 SNTAGT. The CDR3 covers 14 residues. V lost 5 bases, J lost 2 bases, and 11 bases lay in between. CDR3 sequence: CASSPGTNTDTQYF. The CDR3, as DNA: TGTGCCAGCAGTCCCGGGACAAACACAGATACGCAGTATTTT.

The table lists this clone with a count of one. The chain links TRBV7-2 to TRBJ1-1; tentative D call: TRBD1 (6 bases). Germline V lookup: CDR1 SGHTA, CDR2 FQGNSA. Trimming stripped 3 bases from V and 6 bases from J, with 14 bases between. The CDR3 extends over 14 amino acids. The CDR3 sequence is CASSFHGGTPEAFF. The CDR3 bases are TGTGCCAGCAGCTTCCACGGGGGGACACCTGAAGCTTTCTTT. The whole variable domain, filled in from reference TRBV7-2 and TRBJ1-1, reads GAGVSQSPSNKVTEKGKDVELRCDPISGHTALYWYRQSLGQGLEFLIYFQGNSAPDKSGLPSDRFSAERTGGSVSTLTIQRTQQEDSAVYLCASSFHGGTPEAFFGQGTRLTVV.

This clone appeared once. This rearrangement joins TRBV7-9 to TRBJ2-7, with 8 bases identical to TRBD1. This CDR3 contains 18 residues. The V gene's germline CDR1 is SEHNR and CDR2 FQNEAQ (reference sequence). J lost 2 bases, V lost 5 bases, and 17 bases had no gene match. The CDR3 nucleotides read TGTGCCAGCAGCCCTGAGGTCGGGCGACAGGGGCTAACCTACGAGCAGTACTTC. Amino acid sequence: CASSPEVGRQGLTYEQYF.

The chain is built from TRBV4-1 and TRBJ1-4; 8 nucleotides align to TRBD1. V lost 2 bases, J lost 7 bases, and 6 bases stayed unmatched. The CDR3 length is 15 residues. Looked up from germline, CDR1 is MGHRA and CDR2 is YSYEKL. CDR3 sequence: CASSQQDREGEKLFF. The CDR3 DNA is TGCGCCAGCAGCCAACAGGACAGGGAGGGTGAAAAACTGTTTTTT.

In this sample, this clone turned up a few times. The chain joins TRBV11-2 to TRBJ1-5; D may be TRBD1 (6 bases). This CDR3 has 15 amino acids. Trimming left V 5 bases short and J 4 bases short, with 15 bases between. Germline CDR1 reads SGHAT; CDR2 reads FQNNGV. CDR3 loop: CASSQGAQGNQPQHF. The DNA for the CDR3 is TGTGCCAGCAGCCAGGGAGCCCAGGGGAATCAGCCCCAGCATTTT.